This T cell receptor (beta chain) was obtained from a study of metastatic and nonmetastatic thyroid tumors. MiXCR re-clonotyped the PCR reads for TCRdb. The data show 55,000 or so clones, more than 15% seen once. The entire patient cohort was treatment-naive prior to thyroid surgery. A note on this clone: Its matching antigen is unknown.

General study points: Benign nodules were reported to have significantly lower TCR beta diversity than malignant thyroid tumors, in blood and tumor.

Germline assignment: CDR1 DFQATT and CDR2 SNEGSKA (reference sequence). V lost 6 bases and J 2 bases, leaving 14 bases between the germline ends. This CDR3 contains 13 residues. The sequenced sample was blood. The chain has TRBV20-1 and TRBJ2-7; D possibly corresponds to TRBD2 (5 bases). This TCR came from a female donor with papillary thyroid cancer or a benign thyroid nodule (not recorded which). Some clones in this sample may be carry-over from other donors' samples. Here the CDR3 DNA reads TGCAGTGCCCGGAGGTACAGCCCCTACGAGCAGTACTTC. The encoded protein is CSARRYSPYEQYF.